This record covers a single TCR beta chain. Its target is not known. Uncontrolled infections, pregnancy, lactation or other autoimmune diseases led to patient exclusion. The CDR3 runs to 13 residues. V was cut by 4 bases and J by 6 bases, with 9 bases left in between. In germline, CDR1 is MGHDK, CDR2 SYGVNS. Researchers took RNA transcripts and amplified TCR beta CDR3 regions from them. The authors performed first-round RT-PCR with HTBI primers and then a second-round multiplex PCR. From the multiplex PCR reads, TCRdb called clonotypes with MiXCR, one entry per CDR3 protein. The table records hundreds of thousands of distinct CDR3 sequences, about 40% of them present only once. This sample is part of a study of Graves' ophthalmopathy and Graves' hyperthyroidism. Study-level findings and limits: This model predicted ophthalmopathy progression (sensitivity around 71%, specificity about 72%). Appearing in blood as well were most expanded thyroid clonotypes above 0.001 frequency.

The clonotype was recovered from an adult man with Graves' ophthalmopathy. The specimen was peripheral blood. V gene TRBV25-1 combines with J gene TRBJ2-2, with D maybe TRBD2 (6 bases). The CDR3 region is CASSGGTPGELFF. The DNA of the CDR3 is TGTGCCAGCAGTGGCGGGACCCCCGGGGAGCTGTTTTTT.